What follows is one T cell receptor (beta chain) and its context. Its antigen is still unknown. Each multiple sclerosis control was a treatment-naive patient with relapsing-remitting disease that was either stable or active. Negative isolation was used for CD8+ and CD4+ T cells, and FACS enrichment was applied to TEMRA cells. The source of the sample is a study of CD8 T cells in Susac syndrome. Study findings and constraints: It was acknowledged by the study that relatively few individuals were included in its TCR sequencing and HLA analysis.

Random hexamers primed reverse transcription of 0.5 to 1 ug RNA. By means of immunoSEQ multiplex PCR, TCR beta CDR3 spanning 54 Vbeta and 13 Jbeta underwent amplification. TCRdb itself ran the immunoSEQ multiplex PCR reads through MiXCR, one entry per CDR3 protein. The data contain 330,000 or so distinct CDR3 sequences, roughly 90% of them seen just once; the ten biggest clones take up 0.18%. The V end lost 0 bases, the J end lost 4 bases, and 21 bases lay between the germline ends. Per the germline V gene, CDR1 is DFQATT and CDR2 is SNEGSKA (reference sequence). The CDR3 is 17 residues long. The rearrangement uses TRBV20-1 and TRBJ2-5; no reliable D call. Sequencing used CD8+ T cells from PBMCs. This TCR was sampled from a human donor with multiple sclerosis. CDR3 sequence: CSARDKTPSVSRETQYF. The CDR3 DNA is TGCAGTGCTAGAGATAAGACCCCGTCAGTTTCCAGAGAGACCCAGTACTTC.